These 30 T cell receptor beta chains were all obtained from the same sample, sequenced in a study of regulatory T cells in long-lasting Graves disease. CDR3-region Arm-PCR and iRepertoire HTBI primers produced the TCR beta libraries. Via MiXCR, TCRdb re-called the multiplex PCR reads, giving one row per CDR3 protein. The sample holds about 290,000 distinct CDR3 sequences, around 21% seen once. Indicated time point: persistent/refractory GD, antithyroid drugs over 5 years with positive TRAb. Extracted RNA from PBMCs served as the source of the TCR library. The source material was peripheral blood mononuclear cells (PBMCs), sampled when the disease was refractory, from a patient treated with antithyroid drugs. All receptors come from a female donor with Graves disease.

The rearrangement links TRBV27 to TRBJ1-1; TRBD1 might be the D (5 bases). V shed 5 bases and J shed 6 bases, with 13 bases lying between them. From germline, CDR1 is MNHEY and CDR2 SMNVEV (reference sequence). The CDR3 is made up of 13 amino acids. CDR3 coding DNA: TGTGCCAGCAGTGAAACAGGTCCAGCTGAAGCTTTCTTT. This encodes CASSETGPAEAFF.

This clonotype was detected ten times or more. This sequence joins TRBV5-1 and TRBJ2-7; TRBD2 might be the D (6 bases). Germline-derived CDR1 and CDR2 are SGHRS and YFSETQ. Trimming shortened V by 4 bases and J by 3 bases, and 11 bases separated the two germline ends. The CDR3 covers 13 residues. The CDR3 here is CASSVYGGYEQYF. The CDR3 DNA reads TGCGCCAGCAGCGTCTACGGGGGCTACGAGCAGTACTTC.

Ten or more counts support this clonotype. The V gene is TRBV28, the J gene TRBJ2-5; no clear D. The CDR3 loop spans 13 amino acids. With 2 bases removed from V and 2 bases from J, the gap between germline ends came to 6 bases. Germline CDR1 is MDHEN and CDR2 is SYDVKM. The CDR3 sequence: CASSLLQQETQYF. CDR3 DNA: TGTGCCAGCAGTTTACTACAGCAAGAGACCCAGTACTTC.

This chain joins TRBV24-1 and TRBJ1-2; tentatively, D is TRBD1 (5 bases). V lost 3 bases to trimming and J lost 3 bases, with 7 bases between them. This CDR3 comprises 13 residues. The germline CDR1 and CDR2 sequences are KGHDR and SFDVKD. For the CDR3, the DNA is TGTGCCACCAGTGATCCCAGGGACTATGGCTACACCTTC. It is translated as CATSDPRDYGYTF.

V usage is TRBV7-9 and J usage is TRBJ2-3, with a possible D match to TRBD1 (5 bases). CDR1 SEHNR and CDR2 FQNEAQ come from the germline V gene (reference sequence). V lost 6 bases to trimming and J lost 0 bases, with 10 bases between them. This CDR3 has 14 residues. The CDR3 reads CASRFQGSTDTQYF. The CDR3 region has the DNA TGTGCCAGCAGGTTCCAGGGTAGCACAGATACGCAGTATTTT. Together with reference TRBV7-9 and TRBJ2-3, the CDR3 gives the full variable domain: DTGVSQNPRHKITKRGQNVTFRCDPISEHNRLYWYRQTLGQGPEFLTYFQNEAQLEKSRLLSDRFSAERPKGSFSTLEIQRTEQGDSAMYLCASRFQGSTDTQYFGPGTRLTVL.

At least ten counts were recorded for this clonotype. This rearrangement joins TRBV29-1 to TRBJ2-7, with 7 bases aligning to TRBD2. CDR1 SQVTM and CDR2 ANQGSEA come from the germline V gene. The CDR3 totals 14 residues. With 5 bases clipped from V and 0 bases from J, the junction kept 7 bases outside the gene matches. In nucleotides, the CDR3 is TGCAGCGTTTCTGACGGGGGGTTCTCCTACGAGCAGTACTTC. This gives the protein CSVSDGGFSYEQYF.

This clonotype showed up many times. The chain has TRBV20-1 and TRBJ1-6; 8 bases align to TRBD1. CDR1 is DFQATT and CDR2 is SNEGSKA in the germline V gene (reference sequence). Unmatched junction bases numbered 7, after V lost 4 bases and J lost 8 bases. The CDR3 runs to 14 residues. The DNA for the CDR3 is TGCAGTGCTACCCGGACAGGGCTCGATTCACCCCTCCACTTT. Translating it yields CSATRTGLDSPLHF.

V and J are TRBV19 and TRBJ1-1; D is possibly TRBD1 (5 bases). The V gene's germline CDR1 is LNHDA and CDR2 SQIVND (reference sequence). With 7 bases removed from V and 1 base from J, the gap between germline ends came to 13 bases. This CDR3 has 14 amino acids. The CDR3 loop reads CASNPGRSNTEAFF. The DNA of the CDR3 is TGTGCCAGTAACCCGGGACGGTCGAACACTGAAGCTTTCTTT.

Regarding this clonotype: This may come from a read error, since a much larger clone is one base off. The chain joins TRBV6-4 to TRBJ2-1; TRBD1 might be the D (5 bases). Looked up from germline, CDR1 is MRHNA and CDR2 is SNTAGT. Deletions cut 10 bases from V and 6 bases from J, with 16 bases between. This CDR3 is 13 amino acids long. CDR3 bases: TGTGCCAACACCCCCTTTAGGGGCAATGAGCAGTTCTTC. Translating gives CANTPFRGNEQFF.

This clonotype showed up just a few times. CDR3 in amino acids: CSVDGGQGQETQYF. CDR3 nucleotides: TGCAGCGTTGATGGTGGACAGGGACAAGAGACCCAGTACTTC. This chain uses TRBV29-1 with TRBJ2-5, with 8 bases lining up with TRBD1. Trimming took 3 bases from V and 2 from J; bases not matched to a gene: 5. Germline V gene sequence: CDR1 SQVTM, CDR2 ANQGSEA. This CDR3 region has 14 residues.

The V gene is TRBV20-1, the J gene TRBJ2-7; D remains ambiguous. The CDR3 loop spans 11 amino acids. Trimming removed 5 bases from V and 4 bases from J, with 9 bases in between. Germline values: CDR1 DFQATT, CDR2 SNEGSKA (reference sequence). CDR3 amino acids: CSAGGIYEQYF. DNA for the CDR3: TGCAGTGCTGGTGGGATTTACGAGCAGTACTTC.

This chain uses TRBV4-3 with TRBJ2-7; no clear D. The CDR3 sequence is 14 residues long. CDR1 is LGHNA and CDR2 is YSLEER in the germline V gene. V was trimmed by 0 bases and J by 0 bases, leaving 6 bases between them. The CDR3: CASSQERSSYEQYF. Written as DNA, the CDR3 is TGCGCCAGCAGCCAAGAAAGGAGCTCCTACGAGCAGTACTTC.

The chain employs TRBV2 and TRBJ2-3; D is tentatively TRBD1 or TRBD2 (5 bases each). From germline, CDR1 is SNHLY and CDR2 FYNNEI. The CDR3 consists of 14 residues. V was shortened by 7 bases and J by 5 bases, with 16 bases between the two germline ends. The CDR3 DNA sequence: TGTGCCAGCATGAGGGACCAAGCCAGAGATACGCAGTATTTT. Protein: CASMRDQARDTQYF.

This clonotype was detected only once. CDR3 sequence reads: CASSGSPAGTATYEQYF. The CDR3, as DNA: TGCGCCAGCAGCGGATCACCTGCCGGGACAGCGACCTACGAGCAGTACTTC. The chain carries TRBV5-1 and TRBJ2-7; 7 bases map to TRBD1. This CDR3 has 17 residues. Germline values: CDR1 SGHRS, CDR2 YFSETQ. V lost 4 bases, J lost 2 bases, and 15 bases stayed unmatched.

DNA for the CDR3: TGTGCCAGCAGCTTAATCTGGGACTACGAGCAGTACTTC. It translates to CASSLIWDYEQYF. V gene TRBV7-2 combines with J gene TRBJ2-7; D is unresolved. This CDR3 spans 13 amino acids. Germline values: CDR1 SGHTA, CDR2 FQGNSA. V was cut by 2 bases and J by 3 bases, with 8 bases left in between.

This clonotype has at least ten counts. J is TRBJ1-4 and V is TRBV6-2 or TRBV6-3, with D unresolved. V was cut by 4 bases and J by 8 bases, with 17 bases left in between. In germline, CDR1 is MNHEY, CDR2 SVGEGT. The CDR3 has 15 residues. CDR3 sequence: CASSSRPESEEKLFF. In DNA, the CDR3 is TGTGCCAGCAGTTCAAGGCCGGAATCGGAGGAAAAACTGTTTTTT.

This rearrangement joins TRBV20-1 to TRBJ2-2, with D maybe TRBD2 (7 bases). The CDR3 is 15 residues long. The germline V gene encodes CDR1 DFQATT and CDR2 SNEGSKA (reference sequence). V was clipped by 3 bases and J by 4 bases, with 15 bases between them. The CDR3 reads CSARGGGTGTGELFF. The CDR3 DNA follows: TGCAGTGCTAGGGGAGGGGGTACTGGCACCGGGGAGCTGTTTTTT.

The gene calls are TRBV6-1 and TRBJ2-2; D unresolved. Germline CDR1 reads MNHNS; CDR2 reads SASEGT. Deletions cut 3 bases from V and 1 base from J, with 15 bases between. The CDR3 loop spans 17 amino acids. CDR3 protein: CASSDRIDSVNTGELFF. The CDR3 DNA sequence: TGTGCCAGCAGTGACCGGATTGATTCAGTGAACACCGGGGAGCTGTTTTTT.

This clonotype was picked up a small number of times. The CDR3 DNA sequence: TGTGCCAGCAGTGCCTGGGTGGGCGGGAGTGTCGAGCAGTACTTC. It specifies CASSAWVGGSVEQYF. The chain employs TRBV7-3 and TRBJ2-7; TRBD2 agrees at 7 bases. The CDR3 runs to 15 residues. Germline CDR1 SGHTA, CDR2 FQGTGA. V was clipped by 6 bases and J by 6 bases; unmatched bases: 14.

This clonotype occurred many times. Here the CDR3 DNA reads TGTGCCAGCAGCTTCTCGGGGGCTAACTATGGCTACACCTTC. Protein: CASSFSGANYGYTF. The chain combines TRBV11-2 with TRBJ1-2; a possible D gene is TRBD1 (5 bases). V was pared by 3 bases and J by 0 bases, with 8 bases between. The germline V gene encodes CDR1 SGHAT and CDR2 FQNNGV. The CDR3 spans 14 residues.

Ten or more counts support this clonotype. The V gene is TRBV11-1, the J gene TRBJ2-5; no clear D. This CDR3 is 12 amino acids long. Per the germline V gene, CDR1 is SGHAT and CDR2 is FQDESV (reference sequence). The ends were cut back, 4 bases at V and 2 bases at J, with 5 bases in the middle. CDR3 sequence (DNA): TGTGCCAGCAGCTCAACGCAAGAGACCCAGTACTTC. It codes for CASSSTQETQYF.

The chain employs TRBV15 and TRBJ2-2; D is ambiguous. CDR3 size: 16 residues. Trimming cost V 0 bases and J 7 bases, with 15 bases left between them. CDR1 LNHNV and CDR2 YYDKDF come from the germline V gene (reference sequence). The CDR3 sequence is CATSRDSFWGRGELFF. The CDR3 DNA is TGTGCCACCAGCAGAGATTCTTTTTGGGGTCGCGGGGAGCTGTTTTTT.

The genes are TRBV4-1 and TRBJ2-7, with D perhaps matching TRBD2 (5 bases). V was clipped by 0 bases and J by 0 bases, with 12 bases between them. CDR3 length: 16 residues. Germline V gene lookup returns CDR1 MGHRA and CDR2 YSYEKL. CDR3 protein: CASSQDGSGISYEQYF. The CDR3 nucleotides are TGCGCCAGCAGCCAAGATGGGTCCGGGATCTCCTACGAGCAGTACTTC.

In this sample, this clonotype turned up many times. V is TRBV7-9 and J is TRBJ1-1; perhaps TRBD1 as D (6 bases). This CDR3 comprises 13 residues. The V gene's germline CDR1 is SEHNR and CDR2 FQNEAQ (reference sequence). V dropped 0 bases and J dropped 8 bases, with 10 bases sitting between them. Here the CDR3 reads CASSLASGTEAFF. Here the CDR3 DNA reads TGTGCCAGCAGCTTAGCTTCCGGGACAGAAGCTTTCTTT.

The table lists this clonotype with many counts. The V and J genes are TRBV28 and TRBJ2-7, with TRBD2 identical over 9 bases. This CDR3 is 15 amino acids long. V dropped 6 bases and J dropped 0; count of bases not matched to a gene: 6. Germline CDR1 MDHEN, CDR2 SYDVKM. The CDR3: CASRLSGSGSYEQYF. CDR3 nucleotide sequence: TGTGCCAGCAGACTTAGCGGGAGCGGCTCCTACGAGCAGTACTTC. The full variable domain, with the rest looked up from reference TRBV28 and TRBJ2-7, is DVKVTQSSRYLVKRTGEKVFLECVQDMDHENMFWYRQDPGLGLRLIYFSYDVKMKEKGDIPEGYSVSREKKERFSLILESASTNQTSMYLCASRLSGSGSYEQYFGPGTRLTVT.

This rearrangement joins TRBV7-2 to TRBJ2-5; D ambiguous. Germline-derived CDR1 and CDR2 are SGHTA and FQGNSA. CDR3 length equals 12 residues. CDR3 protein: CASGTGQETQYF. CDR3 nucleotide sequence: TGTGCATCGGGTACGGGCCAAGAGACCCAGTACTTC.

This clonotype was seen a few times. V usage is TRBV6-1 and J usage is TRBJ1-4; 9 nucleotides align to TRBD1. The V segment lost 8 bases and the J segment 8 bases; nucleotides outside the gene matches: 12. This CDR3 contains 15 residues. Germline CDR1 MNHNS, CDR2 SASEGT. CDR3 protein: CASAPPGQGLEKLFF. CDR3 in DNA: TGTGCCAGCGCTCCCCCGGGACAGGGTTTGGAAAAACTGTTTTTT.

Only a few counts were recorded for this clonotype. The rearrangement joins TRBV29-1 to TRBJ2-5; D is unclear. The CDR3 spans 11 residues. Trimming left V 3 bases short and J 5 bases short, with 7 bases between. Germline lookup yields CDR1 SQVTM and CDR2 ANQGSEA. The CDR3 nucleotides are TGCAGCGTTGAGCGTGCGGAGACCCAGTACTTC. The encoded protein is CSVERAETQYF.

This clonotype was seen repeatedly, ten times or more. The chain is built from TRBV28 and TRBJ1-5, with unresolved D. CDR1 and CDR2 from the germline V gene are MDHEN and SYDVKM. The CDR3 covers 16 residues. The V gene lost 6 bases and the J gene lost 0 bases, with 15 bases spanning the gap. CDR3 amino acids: CASRPRHANSNQPQHF. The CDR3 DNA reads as TGTGCCAGCAGACCCCGACACGCCAATAGCAATCAGCCCCAGCATTTT. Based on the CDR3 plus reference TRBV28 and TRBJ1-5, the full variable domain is DVKVTQSSRYLVKRTGEKVFLECVQDMDHENMFWYRQDPGLGLRLIYFSYDVKMKEKGDIPEGYSVSREKKERFSLILESASTNQTSMYLCASRPRHANSNQPQHFGDGTRLSIL.

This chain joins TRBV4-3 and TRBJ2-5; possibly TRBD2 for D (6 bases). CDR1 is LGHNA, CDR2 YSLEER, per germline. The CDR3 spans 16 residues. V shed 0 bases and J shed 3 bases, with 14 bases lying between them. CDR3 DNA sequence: TGCGCCAGCAGCCAAGATCCGCTAGGCGGGAAAGAGACCCAGTACTTC. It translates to CASSQDPLGGKETQYF.